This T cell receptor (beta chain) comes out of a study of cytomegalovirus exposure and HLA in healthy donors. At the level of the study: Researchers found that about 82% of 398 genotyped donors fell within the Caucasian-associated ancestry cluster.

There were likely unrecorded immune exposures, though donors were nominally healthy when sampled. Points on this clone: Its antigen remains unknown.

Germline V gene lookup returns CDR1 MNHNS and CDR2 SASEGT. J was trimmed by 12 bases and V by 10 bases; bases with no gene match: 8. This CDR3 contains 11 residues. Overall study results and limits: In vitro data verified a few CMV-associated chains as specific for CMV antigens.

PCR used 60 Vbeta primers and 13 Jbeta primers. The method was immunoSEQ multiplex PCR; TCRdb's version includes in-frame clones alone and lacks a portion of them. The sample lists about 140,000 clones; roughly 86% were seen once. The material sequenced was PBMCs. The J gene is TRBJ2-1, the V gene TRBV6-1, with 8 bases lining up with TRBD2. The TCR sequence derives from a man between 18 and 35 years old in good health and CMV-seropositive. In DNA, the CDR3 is TGTGCCACCACACTAGCGGCTGGGCAGTTCTTC. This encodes CATTLAAGQFF.